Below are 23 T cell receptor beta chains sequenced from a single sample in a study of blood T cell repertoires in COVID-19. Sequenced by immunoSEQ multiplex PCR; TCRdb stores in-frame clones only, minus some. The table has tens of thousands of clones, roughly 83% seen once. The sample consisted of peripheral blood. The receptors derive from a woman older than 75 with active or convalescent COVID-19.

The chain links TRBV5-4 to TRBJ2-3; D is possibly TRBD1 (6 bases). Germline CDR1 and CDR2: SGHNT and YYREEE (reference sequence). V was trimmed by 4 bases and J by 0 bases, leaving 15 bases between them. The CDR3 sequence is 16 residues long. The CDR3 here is CASSLTGDISTDTQYF. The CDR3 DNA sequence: TGTGCCAGCAGCCTGACAGGCGATATCAGCACAGATACGCAGTATTTT.

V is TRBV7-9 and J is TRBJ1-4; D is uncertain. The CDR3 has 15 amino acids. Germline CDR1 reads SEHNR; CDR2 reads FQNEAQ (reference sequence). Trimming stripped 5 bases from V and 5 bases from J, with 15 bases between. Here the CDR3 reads CASSPYGEENEKLFF. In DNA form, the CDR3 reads TGTGCCAGCAGCCCGTATGGGGAGGAGAATGAAAAACTGTTTTTT.

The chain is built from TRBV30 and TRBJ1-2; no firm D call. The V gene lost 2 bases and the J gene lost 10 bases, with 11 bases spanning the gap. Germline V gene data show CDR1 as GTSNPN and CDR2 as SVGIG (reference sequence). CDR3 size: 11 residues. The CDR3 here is CAWSYMSVYTF. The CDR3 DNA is TGTGCCTGGAGTTACATGTCAGTCTACACCTTC.

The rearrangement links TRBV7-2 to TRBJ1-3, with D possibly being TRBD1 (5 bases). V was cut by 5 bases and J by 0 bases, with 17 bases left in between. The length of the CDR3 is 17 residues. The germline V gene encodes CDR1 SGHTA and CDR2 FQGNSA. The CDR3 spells CASSRGKPTNSGNTIYF. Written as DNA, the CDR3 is TGTGCCAGCAGCCGGGGGAAGCCGACAAACTCTGGAAACACCATATATTTT.

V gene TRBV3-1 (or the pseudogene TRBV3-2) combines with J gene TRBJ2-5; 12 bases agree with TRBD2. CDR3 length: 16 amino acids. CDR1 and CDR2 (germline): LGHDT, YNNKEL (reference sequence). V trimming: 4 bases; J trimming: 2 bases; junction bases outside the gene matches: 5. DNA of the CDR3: TGTGCCAGCAGCCTTCAGACTAGCGGGAGACAAGAGACCCAGTACTTC. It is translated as CASSLQTSGRQETQYF.

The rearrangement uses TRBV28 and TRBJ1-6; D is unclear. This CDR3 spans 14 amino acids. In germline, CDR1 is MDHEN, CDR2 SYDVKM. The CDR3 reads CASSGSFYNSPLHF. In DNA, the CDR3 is TGTGCTTCCTCGGGGTCCTTCTATAATTCACCCCTCCACTTT.

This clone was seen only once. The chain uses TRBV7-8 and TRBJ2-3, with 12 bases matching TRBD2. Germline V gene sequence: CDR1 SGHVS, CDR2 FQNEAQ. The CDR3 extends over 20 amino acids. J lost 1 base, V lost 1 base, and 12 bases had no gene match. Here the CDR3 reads CASSLGYLAGGPEGTDTQYF. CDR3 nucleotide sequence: TGTGCCAGCAGCTTAGGGTATCTAGCGGGAGGGCCCGAAGGCACAGATACGCAGTATTTT.

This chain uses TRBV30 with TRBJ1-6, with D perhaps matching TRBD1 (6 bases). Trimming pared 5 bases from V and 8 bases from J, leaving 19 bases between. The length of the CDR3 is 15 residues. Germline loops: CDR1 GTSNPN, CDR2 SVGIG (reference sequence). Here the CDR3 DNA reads TGTGCCTGGGCCCCGGGACACCGGGTAGATTCACCCCTCCACTTT. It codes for CAWAPGHRVDSPLHF.

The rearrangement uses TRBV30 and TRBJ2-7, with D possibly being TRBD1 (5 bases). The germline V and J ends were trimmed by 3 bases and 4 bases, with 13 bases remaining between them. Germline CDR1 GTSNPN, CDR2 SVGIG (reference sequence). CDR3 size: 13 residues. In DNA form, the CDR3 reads TGTGCCTGGAGCCCCAGGGTTGGTTACGAGCAGTACTTC. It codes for CAWSPRVGYEQYF.

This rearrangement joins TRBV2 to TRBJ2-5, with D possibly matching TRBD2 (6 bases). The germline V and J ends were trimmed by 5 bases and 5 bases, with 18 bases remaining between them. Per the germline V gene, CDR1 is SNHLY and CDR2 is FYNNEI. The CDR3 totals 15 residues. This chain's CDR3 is CASSRVHLGGETQYF. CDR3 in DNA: TGTGCCAGCAGTCGGGTTCATCTGGGGGGTGAGACCCAGTACTTC.

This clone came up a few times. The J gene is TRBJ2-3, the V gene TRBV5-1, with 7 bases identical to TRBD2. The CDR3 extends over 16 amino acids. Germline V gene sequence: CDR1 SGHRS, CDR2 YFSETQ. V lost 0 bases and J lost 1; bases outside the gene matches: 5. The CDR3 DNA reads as TGCGCCAGCAGCTTGGGACTAGCATTTGGCACAGATACGCAGTATTTT. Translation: CASSLGLAFGTDTQYF.

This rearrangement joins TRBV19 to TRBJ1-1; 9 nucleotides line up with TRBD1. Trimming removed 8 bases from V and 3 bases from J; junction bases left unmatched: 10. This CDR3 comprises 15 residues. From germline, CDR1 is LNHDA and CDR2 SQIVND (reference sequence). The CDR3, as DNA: TGTGCCAGTTCCGGGACAGGGTTGGGGGACACTGAAGCTTTCTTT. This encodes CASSGTGLGDTEAFF.

CDR3 loop: CASSLYRGQGTGNTEAFF. The CDR3 nucleotides read TGTGCCAGCAGCTTGTACAGGGGGCAGGGAACGGGGAACACTGAAGCTTTCTTT. This chain links TRBV5-4 with TRBJ1-1; 9 bases line up with TRBD1. This CDR3 is 18 amino acids long. CDR1 and CDR2 from the germline V gene are SGHNT and YYREEE (reference sequence). V lost 1 base to trimming and J lost 1 base; unmatched junction nucleotides: 11.

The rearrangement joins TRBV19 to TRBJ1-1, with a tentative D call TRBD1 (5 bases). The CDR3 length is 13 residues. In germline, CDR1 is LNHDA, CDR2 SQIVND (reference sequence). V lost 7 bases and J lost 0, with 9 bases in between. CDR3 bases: TGTGCCAGTACGGGCAGGGTGAACACTGAAGCTTTCTTT. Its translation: CASTGRVNTEAFF.

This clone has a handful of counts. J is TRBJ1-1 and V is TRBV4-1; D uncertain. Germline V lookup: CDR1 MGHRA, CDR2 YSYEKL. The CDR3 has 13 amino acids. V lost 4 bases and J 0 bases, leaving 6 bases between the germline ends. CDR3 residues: CASSRDMNTEAFF. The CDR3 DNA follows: TGCGCCAGCAGCCGTGACATGAACACTGAAGCTTTCTTT.

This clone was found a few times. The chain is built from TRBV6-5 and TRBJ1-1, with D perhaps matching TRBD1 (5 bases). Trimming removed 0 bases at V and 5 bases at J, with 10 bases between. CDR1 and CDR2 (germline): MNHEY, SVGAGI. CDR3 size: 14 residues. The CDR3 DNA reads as TGTGCCAGCAGTTACTCTGACAGTCGGACTGAAGCTTTCTTT. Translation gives CASSYSDSRTEAFF.

The CDR3 nucleotides are TGTGCCATCTCAGGCGATCACGCCTATGGCTACACCTTC. Its translation is CAISGDHAYGYTF. The rearrangement links TRBV10-3 to TRBJ1-2; D unresolved. Between the trimmed V and J ends, which lost 8 bases and 4 bases, there was a span of 14 bases. The CDR3 contains 13 residues. Germline V gene data show CDR1 as ENHRY and CDR2 as SYGVKD.

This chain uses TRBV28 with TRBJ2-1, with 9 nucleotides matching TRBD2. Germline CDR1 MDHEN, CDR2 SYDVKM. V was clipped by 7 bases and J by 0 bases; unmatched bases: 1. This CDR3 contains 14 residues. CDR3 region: CASISGGSYNEQFF. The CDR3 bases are TGTGCCAGCATTAGCGGGGGCTCCTACAATGAGCAGTTCTTC.

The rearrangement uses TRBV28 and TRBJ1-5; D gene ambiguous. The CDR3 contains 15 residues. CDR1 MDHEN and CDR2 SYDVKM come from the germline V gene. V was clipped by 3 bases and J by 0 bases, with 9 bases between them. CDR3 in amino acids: CASSLSTRSNQPQHF. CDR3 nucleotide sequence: TGTGCCAGCAGTTTGTCGACACGTAGCAATCAGCCCCAGCATTTT.

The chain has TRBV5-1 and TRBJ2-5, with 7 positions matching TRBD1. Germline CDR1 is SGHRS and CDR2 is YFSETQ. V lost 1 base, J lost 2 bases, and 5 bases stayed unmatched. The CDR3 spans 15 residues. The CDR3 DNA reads TGCGCCAGCAGCTTGCACAGGGGCAATCAAGAGACCCAGTACTTC. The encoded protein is CASSLHRGNQETQYF.

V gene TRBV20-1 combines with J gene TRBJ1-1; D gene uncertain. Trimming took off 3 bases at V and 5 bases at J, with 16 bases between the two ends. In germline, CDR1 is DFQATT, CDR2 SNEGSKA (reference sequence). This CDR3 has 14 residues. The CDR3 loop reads CSASYIFSQTEAFF. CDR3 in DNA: TGCAGTGCTAGTTACATCTTCTCCCAAACTGAAGCTTTCTTT.

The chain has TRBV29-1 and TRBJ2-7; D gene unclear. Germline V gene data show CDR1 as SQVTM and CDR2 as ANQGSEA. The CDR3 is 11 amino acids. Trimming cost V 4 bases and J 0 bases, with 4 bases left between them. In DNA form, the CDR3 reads TGCAGCGTTGGCAGCTCCTACGAGCAGTACTTC. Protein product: CSVGSSYEQYF.

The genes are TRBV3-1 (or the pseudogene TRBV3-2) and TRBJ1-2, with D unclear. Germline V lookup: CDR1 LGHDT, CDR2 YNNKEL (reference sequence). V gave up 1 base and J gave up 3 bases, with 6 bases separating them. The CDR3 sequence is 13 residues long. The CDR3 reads CASSQGQDYGYTF. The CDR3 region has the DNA TGTGCCAGCAGCCAAGGTCAGGACTATGGCTACACCTTC.